The 6 T cell receptor beta chains in this list originate from one sample, sequenced in a study of cytomegalovirus exposure and HLA in healthy donors. The PCR had 60 Vbeta and 13 Jbeta primers. The protocol was immunoSEQ multiplex PCR, while the TCRdb copy is restricted to in-frame clones and leaves out a portion. This table holds some 140,000 clones, about three quarters found once. Sequenced sample: PBMCs. Receptor source: a male donor in good health and CMV-seropositive.

The genes are TRBV19 and TRBJ1-5; the D gene is possibly TRBD1 (5 bases). Per the germline V gene, CDR1 is LNHDA and CDR2 is SQIVND (reference sequence). This CDR3 spans 16 amino acids. V was clipped by 5 bases and J by 2 bases, with 16 bases between them. CDR3 sequence: CASSLSGYNGNQPQHF. The CDR3 DNA sequence: TGTGCCAGTAGTCTCTCAGGGTACAACGGCAATCAGCCCCAGCATTTT. Variable domain in full (rest from reference TRBV19 and TRBJ1-5): DGGITQSPKYLFRKEGQNVTLSCEQNLNHDAMYWYRQDPGQGLRLIYYSQIVNDFQKGDIAEGYSVSREKKESFPLTVTSAQKNPTAFYLCASSLSGYNGNQPQHFGDGTRLSIL.

The gene calls are TRBV27 and TRBJ2-1, with 11 bases lining up with TRBD2. With 7 bases clipped from V and 2 bases from J, the junction kept 4 bases outside the gene matches. Per the germline V gene, CDR1 is MNHEY and CDR2 is SMNVEV (reference sequence). CDR3 length: 15 amino acids. The CDR3 loop is CASNVLAGAYNEQFF. CDR3 bases: TGTGCCAGCAACGTACTAGCGGGAGCCTACAATGAGCAGTTCTTC.

V usage is TRBV23-1 and J usage is TRBJ1-4; perhaps TRBD1 as D (5 bases). TRBV23-1 is marked as an open reading frame, function uncertain. V gave up 2 bases and J gave up 3 bases, with 10 bases separating them. CDR3 length: 15 residues. CDR3 sequence: CASSQRRQPNEKLFF. In DNA, the CDR3 is TGCGCCAGCAGTCAACGAAGACAGCCTAATGAAAAACTGTTTTTT.

The chain carries TRBV7-3 and TRBJ2-1; perhaps TRBD2 as D (5 bases). The length of the CDR3 is 15 residues. V gave up 2 bases and J gave up 2 bases, with 10 bases separating them. Germline V CDR1 and CDR2: SGHTA, FQGTGA. The CDR3 region is CASSLSTGTYNEQFF. CDR3 nucleotides: TGTGCCAGCAGCTTATCGACGGGAACCTACAATGAGCAGTTCTTC.

The V gene is TRBV6-1, the J gene TRBJ1-5; TRBD1 matches 8 bases. The V gene's germline CDR1 is MNHNS and CDR2 SASEGT. The CDR3 length is 15 residues. The CDR3 bases are TGTACCCATTCGGACAGGGCGTGGGGCAATCAGCCCCAGCATTTT. It encodes CTHSDRAWGNQPQHF.

V gene TRBV10-3 combines with J gene TRBJ2-5, with TRBD2 matching over 7 bases. CDR1 and CDR2 from the germline V gene are ENHRY and SYGVKD. The V and J ends lost 3 bases and 5 bases, in that order; junction bases with no gene match: 3. This CDR3 has 13 amino acids. CDR3 loop: CAISEAGIETQYF. The CDR3 nucleotides read TGTGCCATCAGTGAAGCGGGAATTGAGACCCAGTACTTC.